A single T cell receptor beta chain is shown here with its context. Its matching antigen is unknown. The sample belongs to a study of OX40 agonist ivuxolimab in advanced cancers. Study-level information: Given to patients was ivuxolimab, an agonistic anti-OX40 (CD134) antibody. Enrollees could have had prior anti-PD-1, anti-PD-L1 or anti-CTLA-4 therapy, which 35% to 40% had received. Of the patients, three showed partial responses, one with hepatocellular carcinoma and two with cutaneous melanoma. Points from the study as a whole: On average, CD8+ T cells had more expanded clones than CD4+.

TCRdb's table, derived via immunoSEQ multiplex PCR, lists solely in-frame clones and lacks some. The repertoire consists of roughly 42,000 clones, with 91% occurring once and the leading ten covering about 30%. This receptor was taken from an adult with an advanced solid tumor such as melanoma, head and neck, liver or kidney cancer. This specimen consisted of CD4+ or CD8+ T cells sorted from blood, obtained in a trial of the OX40 agonist ivuxolimab.

The CDR3 DNA reads TGCAGCGTCGGGACAGAGGACTCAAATACGCAGTATTTT. Its translation is CSVGTEDSNTQYF. The J gene is TRBJ2-3, the V gene TRBV29-1; 7 positions match TRBD1. Trimming cost V 6 bases and J 7 bases; bases outside gene matches: 10. The CDR3 length is 13 residues. Germline CDR1 is SQVTM and CDR2 is ANQGSEA.